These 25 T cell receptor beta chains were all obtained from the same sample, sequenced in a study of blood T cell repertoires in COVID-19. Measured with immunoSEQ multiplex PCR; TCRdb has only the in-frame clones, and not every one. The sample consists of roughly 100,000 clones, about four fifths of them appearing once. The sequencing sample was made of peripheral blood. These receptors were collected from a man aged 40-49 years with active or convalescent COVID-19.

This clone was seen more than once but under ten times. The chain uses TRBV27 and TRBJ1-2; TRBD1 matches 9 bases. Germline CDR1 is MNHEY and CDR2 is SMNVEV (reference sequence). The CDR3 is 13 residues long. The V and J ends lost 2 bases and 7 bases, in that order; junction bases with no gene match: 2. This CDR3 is CASSLGTGTGYTF. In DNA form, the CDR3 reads TGTGCCAGCAGTTTAGGGACAGGGACTGGCTACACCTTC.

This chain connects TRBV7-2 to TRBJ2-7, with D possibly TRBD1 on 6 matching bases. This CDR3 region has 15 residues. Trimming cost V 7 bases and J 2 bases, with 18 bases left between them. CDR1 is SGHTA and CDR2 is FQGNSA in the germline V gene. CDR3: CASKSRDTLTYEQYF. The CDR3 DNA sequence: TGTGCCAGCAAATCCCGGGACACCTTGACCTACGAGCAGTACTTC.

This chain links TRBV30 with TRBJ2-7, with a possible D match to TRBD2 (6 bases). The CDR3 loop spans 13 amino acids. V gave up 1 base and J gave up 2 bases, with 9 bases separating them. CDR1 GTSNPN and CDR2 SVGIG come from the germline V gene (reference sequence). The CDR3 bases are TGTGCCTGGAGTGGGGGGGTAACCTACGAGCAGTACTTC. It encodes CAWSGGVTYEQYF.

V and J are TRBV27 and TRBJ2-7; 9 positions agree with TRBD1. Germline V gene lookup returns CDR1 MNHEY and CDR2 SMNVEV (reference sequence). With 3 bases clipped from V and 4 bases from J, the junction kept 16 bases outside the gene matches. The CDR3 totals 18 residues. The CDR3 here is CASSFSGLGQGNLYEQYF. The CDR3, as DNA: TGTGCCAGCAGTTTTAGTGGGTTGGGACAGGGAAATTTATACGAGCAGTACTTC.

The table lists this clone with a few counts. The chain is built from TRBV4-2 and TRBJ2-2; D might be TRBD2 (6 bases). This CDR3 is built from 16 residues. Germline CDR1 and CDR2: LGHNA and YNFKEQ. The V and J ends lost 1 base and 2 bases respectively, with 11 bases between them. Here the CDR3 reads CASSQASDLNTGELFF. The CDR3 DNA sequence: TGTGCCAGCAGCCAAGCTAGCGACCTAAACACCGGGGAGCTGTTTTTT.

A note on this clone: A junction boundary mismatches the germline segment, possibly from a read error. CDR3 amino acids: CATSRDAGLAGTGELFF. CDR3 nucleotide sequence: TGTGCCACCAGCCGAGATGCCGGACTAGCGGGGACCGGGGAGCTGTTTTTT. This chain links TRBV15 with TRBJ2-2, with 12 nucleotides matching TRBD2. Germline CDR1 reads LNHNV; CDR2 reads YYDKDF (reference sequence). The CDR3 is 17 residues long.

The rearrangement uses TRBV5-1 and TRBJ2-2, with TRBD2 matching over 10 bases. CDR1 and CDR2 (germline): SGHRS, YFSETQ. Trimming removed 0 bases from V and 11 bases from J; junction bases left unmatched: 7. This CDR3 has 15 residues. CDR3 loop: CASSLAPSGGAELFF. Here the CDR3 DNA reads TGCGCCAGCAGCTTGGCACCCAGCGGGGGGGCTGAGCTGTTTTTT.

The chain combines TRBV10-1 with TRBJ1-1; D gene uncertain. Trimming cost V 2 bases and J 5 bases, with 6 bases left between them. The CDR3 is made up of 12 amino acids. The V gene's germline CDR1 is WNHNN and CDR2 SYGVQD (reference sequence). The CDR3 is CASSEPRTEAFF. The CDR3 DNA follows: TGCGCCAGCAGTGAGCCGAGGACTGAAGCTTTCTTT.

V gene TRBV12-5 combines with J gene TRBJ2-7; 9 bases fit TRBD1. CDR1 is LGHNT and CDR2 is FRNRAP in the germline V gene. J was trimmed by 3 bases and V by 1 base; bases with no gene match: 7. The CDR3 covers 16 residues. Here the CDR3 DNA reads TGTGCTAGTGGTTTGGGAGGGACAGGGCGCCTCTACGAGCAGTACTTC. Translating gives CASGLGGTGRLYEQYF. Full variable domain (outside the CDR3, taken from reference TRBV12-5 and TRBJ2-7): DARVTQTPRHKVTEMGQEVTMRCQPILGHNTVFWYRQTMMQGLELLAYFRNRAPLDDSGMPKDRFSAEMPDATLATLKIQPSEPRDSAVYFCASGLGGTGRLYEQYFGPGTRLTVT.

The CDR3 DNA follows: TGTGCCAGCAGGTCAGGCGGGATGACGGGTACAGATACGCAGTATTTT. Protein product: CASRSGGMTGTDTQYF. The chain combines TRBV5-4 with TRBJ2-3; D perhaps matches TRBD2 (6 bases). This CDR3 comprises 16 residues. V was trimmed by 5 bases and J by 3 bases, leaving 19 bases between them. Per the germline V gene, CDR1 is SGHNT and CDR2 is YYREEE (reference sequence).

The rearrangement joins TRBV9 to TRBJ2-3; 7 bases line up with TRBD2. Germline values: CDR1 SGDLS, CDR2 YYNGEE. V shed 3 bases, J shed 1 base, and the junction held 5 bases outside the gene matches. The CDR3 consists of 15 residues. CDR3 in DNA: TGTGCCAGCAGCGACCCGGGGGGAGGCACAGATACGCAGTATTTT. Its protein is CASSDPGGGTDTQYF. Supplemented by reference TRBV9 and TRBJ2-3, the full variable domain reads DSGVTQTPKHLITATGQRVTLRCSPRSGDLSVYWYQQSLDQGLQFLIQYYNGEERAKGNILERFSAQQFPDLHSELNLSSLELGDSALYFCASSDPGGGTDTQYFGPGTRLTVL.

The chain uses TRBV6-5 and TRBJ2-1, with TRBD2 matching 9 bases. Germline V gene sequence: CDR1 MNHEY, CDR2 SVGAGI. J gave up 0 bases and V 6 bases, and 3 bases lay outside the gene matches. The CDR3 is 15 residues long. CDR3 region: CASRLAGVSYNEQFF. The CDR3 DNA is TGTGCCAGCAGGTTAGCGGGGGTCTCCTACAATGAGCAGTTCTTC.

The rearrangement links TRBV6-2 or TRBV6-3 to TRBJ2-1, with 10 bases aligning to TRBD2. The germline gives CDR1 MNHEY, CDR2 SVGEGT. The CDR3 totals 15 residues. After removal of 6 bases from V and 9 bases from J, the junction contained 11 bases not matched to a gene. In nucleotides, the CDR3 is TGTGCCAGCAGCCCTAGCGGGGGTCGTAGGGGTGAGCAGTTCTTC. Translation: CASSPSGGRRGEQFF.

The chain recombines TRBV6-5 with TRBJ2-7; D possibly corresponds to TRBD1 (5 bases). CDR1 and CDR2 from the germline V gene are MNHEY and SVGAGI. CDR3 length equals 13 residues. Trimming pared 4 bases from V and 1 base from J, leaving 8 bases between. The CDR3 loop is CASSWTSSYEQYF. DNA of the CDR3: TGTGCCAGCAGTTGGACATCTTCCTACGAGCAGTACTTC.

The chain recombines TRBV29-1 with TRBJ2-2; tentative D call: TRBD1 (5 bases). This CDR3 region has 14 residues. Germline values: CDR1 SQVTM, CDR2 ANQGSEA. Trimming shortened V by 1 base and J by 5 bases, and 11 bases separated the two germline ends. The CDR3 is CSVEGQGRTGELFF. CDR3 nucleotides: TGCAGCGTTGAAGGCCAGGGCCGGACCGGGGAGCTGTTTTTT.

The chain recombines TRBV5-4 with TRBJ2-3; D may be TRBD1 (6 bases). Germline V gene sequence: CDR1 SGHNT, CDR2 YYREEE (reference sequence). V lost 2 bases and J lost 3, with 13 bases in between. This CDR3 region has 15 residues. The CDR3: CASSFQTGKTDTQYF. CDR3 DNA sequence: TGTGCCAGCAGCTTCCAGACAGGAAAGACAGATACGCAGTATTTT.

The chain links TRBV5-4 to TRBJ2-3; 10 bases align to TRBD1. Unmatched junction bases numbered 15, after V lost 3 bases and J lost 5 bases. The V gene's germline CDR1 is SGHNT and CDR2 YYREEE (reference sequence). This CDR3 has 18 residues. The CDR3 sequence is CASSSLTRTGGEGDTQYF. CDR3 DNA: TGTGCCAGCAGCTCTCTCACGAGGACAGGGGGAGAGGGAGATACGCAGTATTTT.

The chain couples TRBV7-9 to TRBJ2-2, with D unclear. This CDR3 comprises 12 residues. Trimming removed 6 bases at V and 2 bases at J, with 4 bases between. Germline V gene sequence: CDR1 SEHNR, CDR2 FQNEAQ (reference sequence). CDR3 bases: TGTGCCAGCAGGACAAACACCGGGGAGCTGTTTTTT. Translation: CASRTNTGELFF.

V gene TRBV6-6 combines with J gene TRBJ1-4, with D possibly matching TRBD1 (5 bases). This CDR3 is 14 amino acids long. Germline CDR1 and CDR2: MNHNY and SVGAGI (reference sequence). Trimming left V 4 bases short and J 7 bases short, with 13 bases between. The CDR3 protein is CASSFLGVGEKLFF. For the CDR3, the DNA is TGTGCCAGCAGTTTCTTAGGGGTGGGTGAAAAACTGTTTTTT.

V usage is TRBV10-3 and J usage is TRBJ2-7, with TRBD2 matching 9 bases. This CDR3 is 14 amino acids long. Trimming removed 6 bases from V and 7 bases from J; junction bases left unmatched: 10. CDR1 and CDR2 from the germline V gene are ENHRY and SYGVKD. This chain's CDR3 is CAISIAGASLEQYF. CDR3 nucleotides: TGTGCCATCAGCATAGCGGGGGCGAGCTTGGAGCAGTACTTC.

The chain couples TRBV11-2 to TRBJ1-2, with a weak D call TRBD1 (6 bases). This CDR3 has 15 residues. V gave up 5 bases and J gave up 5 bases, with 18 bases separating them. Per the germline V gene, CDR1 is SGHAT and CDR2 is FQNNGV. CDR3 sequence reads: CASSQGHSKGYGYTF. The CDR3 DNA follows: TGTGCCAGCAGCCAGGGACACTCGAAAGGTTATGGCTACACCTTC.

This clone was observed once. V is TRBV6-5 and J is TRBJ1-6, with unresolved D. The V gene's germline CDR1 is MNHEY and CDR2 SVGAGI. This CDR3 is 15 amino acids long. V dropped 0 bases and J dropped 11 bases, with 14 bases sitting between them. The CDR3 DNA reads TGTGCCAGCAGTTACTCCGTGAGCGCGTCGGCACCCCTCCACTTT. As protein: CASSYSVSASAPLHF.

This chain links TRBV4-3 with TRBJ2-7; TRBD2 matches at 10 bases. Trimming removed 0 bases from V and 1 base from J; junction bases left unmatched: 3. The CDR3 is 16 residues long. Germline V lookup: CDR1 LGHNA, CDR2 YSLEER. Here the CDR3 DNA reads TGCGCCAGCAGCCAAGATAGCGGGGGGCTGTCCTACGAGCAGTACTTC. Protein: CASSQDSGGLSYEQYF.

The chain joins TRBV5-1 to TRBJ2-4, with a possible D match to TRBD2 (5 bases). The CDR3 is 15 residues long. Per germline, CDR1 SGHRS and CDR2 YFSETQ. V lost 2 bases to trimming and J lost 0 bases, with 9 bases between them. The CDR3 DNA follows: TGCGCCAGCAGCTTTGAGGGCCAAGCCAAAAACATTCAGTACTTC. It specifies CASSFEGQAKNIQYF.

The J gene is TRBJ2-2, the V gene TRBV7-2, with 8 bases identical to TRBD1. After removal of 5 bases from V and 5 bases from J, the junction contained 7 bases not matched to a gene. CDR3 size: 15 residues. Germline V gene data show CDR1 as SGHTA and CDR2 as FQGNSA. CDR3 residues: CASSPRTGLTGELFF. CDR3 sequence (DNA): TGTGCCAGCAGCCCAAGGACAGGGTTGACCGGGGAGCTGTTTTTT.